The 27 T cell receptor beta chains listed next were all sequenced from one sample in a study of T cells of healthy individuals. TCRdb re-derived calls from the 5' RACE reads in MiXCR, one entry per CDR3 protein. The sample consists of fewer than 75,000 distinct CDR3 sequences, 15% to 20% of them appearing once. These receptors all stem from a human donor in good health.

This rearrangement joins TRBV25-1 to TRBJ2-2; tentative D call: TRBD2 (7 bases). This CDR3 contains 16 residues. Trimming took off 3 bases at V and 0 bases at J, with 11 bases between the two ends. Germline V gives CDR1 MGHDK, CDR2 SYGVNS. As DNA, the CDR3 is TGTGCCAGCAGTGAGCGGGGGCCCGCGAACACCGGGGAGCTGTTTTTT. Translating gives CASSERGPANTGELFF. Drawing the rest from reference TRBV25-1 and TRBJ2-2, the complete variable domain is EADIYQTPRYLVIGTGKKITLECSQTMGHDKMYWYQQDPGMELHLIHYSYGVNSTEKGDLSSESTVSRIRTEHFPLTLESARPSHTSQYLCASSERGPANTGELFFGEGSRLTVL.

This clonotype was seen many times. CDR3 nucleotides: TGTGCCAGCAGTTACTCACAGGACATATCCGAGCAGTACTTC. Encoded protein: CASSYSQDISEQYF. This chain connects TRBV6-5 to TRBJ2-7, with D tentatively TRBD1 (5 bases). In germline, CDR1 is MNHEY, CDR2 SVGAGI. Trimming removed 0 bases at V and 6 bases at J, with 12 bases between. This CDR3 is 14 amino acids long.

In its sample, this clonotype was seen many times. This chain links TRBV7-6 with TRBJ2-3; D remains ambiguous. CDR3 length equals 13 residues. Germline CDR1 SGHVS, CDR2 FNYEAQ. Trimming stripped 5 bases from V and 4 bases from J, with 10 bases between. CDR3 in amino acids: CASSRAVSDTQYF. The CDR3 coding sequence is TGTGCCAGCAGCCGTGCAGTTTCAGATACGCAGTATTTT.

This clonotype was counted at least ten times. The chain joins TRBV20-1 to TRBJ1-6; 7 bases match TRBD1. This CDR3 is 16 amino acids long. The V and J ends lost 1 base and 0 bases, in that order; junction bases with no gene match: 3. Germline CDR1 is DFQATT and CDR2 is SNEGSKA (reference sequence). In DNA form, the CDR3 reads TGCAGTGCTAGAGGCAGGGGGAGCTCCTATAATTCACCCCTCCACTTT. It specifies CSARGRGSSYNSPLHF.

This clonotype was counted between two and nine times. This chain uses TRBV28 with TRBJ2-6; no firm D call. Germline assignment: CDR1 MDHEN and CDR2 SYDVKM. V lost 5 bases to trimming and J lost 0 bases, with 8 bases between them. The CDR3 contains 15 residues. Here the CDR3 DNA reads TGTGCCAGCAGTACTGGAACCTCTGGGGCCAACGTCCTGACTTTC. As protein: CASSTGTSGANVLTF. Variable domain in full (rest from reference TRBV28 and TRBJ2-6): DVKVTQSSRYLVKRTGEKVFLECVQDMDHENMFWYRQDPGLGLRLIYFSYDVKMKEKGDIPEGYSVSREKKERFSLILESASTNQTSMYLCASSTGTSGANVLTFGAGSRLTVL.

This clonotype has more than one count but fewer than ten. The CDR3 here is CASSPGTGRGGTEAFF. The CDR3 DNA is TGTGCCAGCAGCCCCGGGACAGGGAGGGGGGGCACTGAAGCTTTCTTT. The chain recombines TRBV7-2 with TRBJ1-1; 9 bases line up with TRBD1. Germline trimming cut 5 bases from V and 4 bases from J; bases unmatched to any gene: 11. The CDR3 loop spans 16 amino acids. Germline V CDR1 and CDR2: SGHTA, FQGNSA.

This clonotype showed up just once. The chain has TRBV7-6 and TRBJ2-4; a possible D gene is TRBD1 (5 bases). This CDR3 is 14 amino acids long. Germline lookup yields CDR1 SGHVS and CDR2 FNYEAQ. V was pared by 10 bases and J by 3 bases, with 16 bases between. The DNA for the CDR3 is TGTGCCATGACTTTACAGGAAGGCAAAAACATTCAGTACTTC. Residues: CAMTLQEGKNIQYF.

This clonotype appeared a few times. The rearrangement uses TRBV4-2 and TRBJ1-5; TRBD1 might be the D (6 bases). In germline, CDR1 is LGHNA, CDR2 YNFKEQ. CDR3 length: 15 amino acids. The ends were cut back, 3 bases at V and 4 bases at J, with 13 bases in the middle. The CDR3 region has the DNA TGTGCCAGCAGCCATATCCGGACAGCAAATCAGCCCCAGCATTTT. Encoded protein: CASSHIRTANQPQHF.

This clonotype was detected a few times. The rearrangement uses TRBV12-5 and TRBJ1-2; 7 nucleotides align to TRBD1. The ends lost 4 bases at V and 4 bases at J; junction bases unmatched: 3. Germline CDR1 and CDR2: LGHNT and FRNRAP. The CDR3 contains 13 residues. CDR3 DNA sequence: TGTGCTAGTGGTTCACAGGGGCTCTATGGCTACACCTTC. The encoded protein is CASGSQGLYGYTF.

This chain uses TRBV30 with TRBJ2-1; D gene uncertain. V shed 3 bases and J shed 7 bases, with 13 bases lying between them. CDR1 GTSNPN and CDR2 SVGIG come from the germline V gene (reference sequence). The CDR3 totals 13 residues. The CDR3 reads CAWSGGDRNEQFF. Written as DNA, the CDR3 is TGTGCCTGGAGCGGCGGAGATCGAAATGAGCAGTTCTTC. Together with reference TRBV30 and TRBJ2-1, the CDR3 gives the full variable domain: SQTIHQWPATLVQPVGSPLSLECTVEGTSNPNLYWYRQAAGRGLQLLFYSVGIGQISSEVPQNLSASRPQDRQFILSSKKLLLSDSGFYLCAWSGGDRNEQFFGPGTRLTVL.

This clonotype was recorded at least ten times. The genes are TRBV15 and TRBJ2-2, with 11 bases lining up with TRBD2. Germline V lookup: CDR1 LNHNV, CDR2 YYDKDF (reference sequence). CDR3 size: 16 residues. J gave up 6 bases and V 1 base, and 4 bases lay outside the gene matches. CDR3 sequence: CATSRVASGRSGELFF. The CDR3 DNA follows: TGTGCCACCAGCAGAGTTGCTAGCGGGAGGTCCGGGGAGCTGTTTTTT.

This clonotype was found many times. The chain recombines TRBV2 with TRBJ2-1; D remains unclear. The length of the CDR3 is 15 residues. V was shortened by 7 bases and J by 0 bases, with 13 bases between the two germline ends. CDR1 and CDR2 (germline): SNHLY, FYNNEI. CDR3 DNA sequence: TGTGCCAGCACGAGCGACTCGAGCTCCTACAATGAGCAGTTCTTC. Protein product: CASTSDSSSYNEQFF.

This clonotype was detected a few times. CDR3 sequence reads: CATSRVRVYGGNTIYF. Here the CDR3 DNA reads TGTGCCACCAGCAGAGTCCGGGTATATGGTGGAAACACCATATATTTT. The chain carries TRBV15 and TRBJ1-3; D call uncertain. V was shortened by 1 base and J by 3 bases, with 13 bases between the two germline ends. The CDR3 covers 16 residues. CDR1 and CDR2 from the germline V gene are LNHNV and YYDKDF (reference sequence).

This clonotype has ten or more counts. The V call is TRBV6-2 or TRBV6-3, the J call TRBJ2-5; D is unclear. The V end was cut by 2 bases, the J end by 5 bases, with 6 bases between. This CDR3 spans 12 amino acids. Germline V gene sequence: CDR1 MNHEY, CDR2 SVGEGT. The CDR3: CASSYPWETQYF. CDR3 DNA sequence: TGTGCCAGCAGTTACCCCTGGGAGACCCAGTACTTC.

In this sample, this clonotype turned up many times. The chain couples TRBV2 to TRBJ2-7, with D possibly TRBD1 on 6 matching bases. CDR1 and CDR2 from the germline V gene are SNHLY and FYNNEI. The V end was cut by 8 bases, the J end by 2 bases, with 10 bases between. This CDR3 comprises 12 residues. CDR3 protein: CASLRQAYEQYF. In DNA, the CDR3 is TGTGCCAGCCTGAGACAGGCCTACGAGCAGTACTTC.

There are a few counts of this clonotype. CDR3 bases: TGTGCCAGCAGTGATCACAAGGGTGGCACAGATACGCAGTATTTT. Translated, it gives CASSDHKGGTDTQYF. The chain has TRBV2 and TRBJ2-3, with unresolved D. Deletions cut 3 bases from V and 1 base from J, with 11 bases between. Germline V gives CDR1 SNHLY, CDR2 FYNNEI. The CDR3 is made up of 15 amino acids. The whole variable domain, remainder taken from reference TRBV2 and TRBJ2-3, is EPEVTQTPSHQVTQMGQEVILRCVPISNHLYFYWYRQILGQKVEFLVSFYNNEISEKSEIFDDQFSVERPDGSNFTLKIRSTKLEDSAMYFCASSDHKGGTDTQYFGPGTRLTVL.

This clonotype was counted ten times or more. V is TRBV7-8 and J is TRBJ2-5, with D possibly matching TRBD1 (5 bases). This CDR3 is built from 15 residues. The ends were cut back, 5 bases at V and 2 bases at J, with 15 bases in the middle. Germline V gives CDR1 SGHVS, CDR2 FQNEAQ. This CDR3 reads CASSNRQIIQETQYF. CDR3 sequence (DNA): TGTGCCAGCAGCAACCGACAGATTATTCAAGAGACCCAGTACTTC.

This clonotype was seen only a few times. J is TRBJ2-1 and V is TRBV27, with D perhaps matching TRBD2 (7 bases). The V gene lost 7 bases and the J gene lost 8 bases, with 21 bases spanning the gap. Germline-derived CDR1 and CDR2 are MNHEY and SMNVEV (reference sequence). CDR3 size: 15 residues. The CDR3 DNA reads as TGTGCCAGCACCACGGCCGGGGGGCTGGTCGATGAGCAGTTCTTC. This sequence encodes CASTTAGGLVDEQFF.

This chain connects TRBV29-1 to TRBJ2-7, with TRBD1 as a possible D gene (6 bases). The length of the CDR3 is 14 residues. V lost 4 bases to trimming and J lost 0 bases, with 13 bases between them. From germline, CDR1 is SQVTM and CDR2 ANQGSEA. The CDR3 is CSVVGTLHSYEQYF. CDR3 bases: TGCAGCGTTGTCGGGACACTTCACTCCTACGAGCAGTACTTC.

This clonotype appeared a few times. The rearrangement joins TRBV19 to TRBJ2-1; 8 bases fit TRBD2. CDR1 and CDR2 from the germline V gene are LNHDA and SQIVND (reference sequence). This CDR3 contains 14 residues. The J segment lost 4 bases and the V segment lost 6 bases, leaving 5 bases of the junction unmatched. DNA of the CDR3: TGTGCCAGTAGGCTGCGGGAGGAATACAATGAGCAGTTCTTC. Protein sequence: CASRLREEYNEQFF.

V gene TRBV5-1 combines with J gene TRBJ1-2; 7 nucleotides agree with TRBD1. V dropped 2 bases and J dropped 4; count of bases not matched to a gene: 5. The CDR3 runs 14 residues. Germline V gene sequence: CDR1 SGHRS, CDR2 YFSETQ. The CDR3 here is CASSFQTGPYGYTF. CDR3 nucleotides: TGCGCCAGCAGCTTTCAGACAGGGCCCTATGGCTACACCTTC.

This clonotype has just a few counts. The chain has TRBV21-1 and TRBJ2-1; the table's D call, TRBD1, was not checked against the DNA. TRBV21-1 constitutes a pseudogene. The CDR3 is made up of 15 amino acids. The chain's CDR3 is CARGPRTGDPNEQFF. CDR3 in DNA: TGTGCCAGAGGCCCCCGGACAGGGGATCCCAATGAGCAGTTCTTC.

In its sample, this clonotype was seen many times. V is TRBV20-1 and J is TRBJ2-1; tentatively, D is TRBD1 (5 bases). The CDR3 has 14 residues. The ends were cut back, 0 bases at V and 2 bases at J, with 8 bases in the middle. Germline V gives CDR1 DFQATT, CDR2 SNEGSKA (reference sequence). CDR3 sequence reads: CSARDVGPYNEQFF. CDR3 nucleotide sequence: TGCAGTGCTAGAGATGTGGGGCCCTACAATGAGCAGTTCTTC.

In its sample, this clonotype was seen many times. The J gene is TRBJ2-1, the V gene TRBV10-2; 9 positions agree with TRBD1. Germline CDR1 reads WSHSY; CDR2 reads SAAADI. CDR3 length: 14 amino acids. The V gene end was trimmed by 8 bases and the J gene end by 4 bases; junction bases not matched to a gene: 6. The CDR3 nucleotides read TGCGCCAGCTTGGAGGACAGGGGTTACAATGAGCAGTTCTTC. Its translation: CASLEDRGYNEQFF.

This chain links TRBV28 with TRBJ1-6; maybe TRBD1 (6 bases). Germline CDR1 and CDR2: MDHEN and SYDVKM. The CDR3 length is 15 residues. V was pared by 4 bases and J by 0 bases, with 7 bases between. CDR3 sequence reads: CASSSDSSYNSPLHF. CDR3 DNA: TGTGCCAGCAGTTCGGACAGCTCCTATAATTCACCCCTCCACTTT.

The CDR3 region is CAWSGGQGGREPQHF. CDR3 sequence (DNA): TGTGCCTGGAGCGGCGGACAGGGCGGGCGTGAGCCCCAGCATTTT. The gene calls are TRBV30 and TRBJ1-5; 8 bases match TRBD1. Germline V lookup: CDR1 GTSNPN, CDR2 SVGIG (reference sequence). The CDR3 length is 15 residues. With V trimmed by 3 bases and J by 8 bases, 12 bases remained unmatched.

This rearrangement joins TRBV12-3 or TRBV12-4 to TRBJ2-1; D perhaps matches TRBD1 (6 bases). V shed 6 bases and J shed 1 base, with 22 bases lying between them. The CDR3 loop spans 18 amino acids. CDR3 nucleotides: TGTGCCAGCAGCTCTCCCGTGGACAGTCGACAATCCTACAATGAGCAGTTCTTC. It translates to CASSSPVDSRQSYNEQFF.